The clone carrying this T cell receptor beta chain was recorded at least ten times. What it binds is unknown. In germline, CDR1 is SGHTA, CDR2 FQGTGA. V lost 2 bases and J lost 3; bases outside the gene matches: 3. This CDR3 contains 15 residues. The data originate from a study of Graves' ophthalmopathy and Graves' hyperthyroidism. Study results and limitations: In blood appeared most of the expanded thyroid clonotypes whose frequency exceeded 0.001.

In this cohort, patients with other autoimmune diseases, uncontrolled infections, pregnancy or lactation were excluded. For repertoire sequencing, the TCR beta CDR3 regions were amplified from RNA transcripts. HTBI primers were used in a first-round RT-PCR, which preceded a second-round multiplex PCR. TCRdb re-analysed the multiplex PCR reads in MiXCR, keeping a single row per CDR3 protein. This repertoire shows about 400,000 distinct CDR3 sequences, around 20% found once; its top ten account for 1.5% to 2%. This rearrangement joins TRBV7-3 to TRBJ2-1, with 8 bases matching TRBD2. The receptor comes from a woman in her late teens or twenties with Graves' ophthalmopathy. Sequences were obtained from peripheral blood. The CDR3 sequence: CASSLGLALYNEQFF. CDR3 nucleotides: TGTGCCAGCAGCTTAGGACTAGCTCTCTACAATGAGCAGTTCTTC.